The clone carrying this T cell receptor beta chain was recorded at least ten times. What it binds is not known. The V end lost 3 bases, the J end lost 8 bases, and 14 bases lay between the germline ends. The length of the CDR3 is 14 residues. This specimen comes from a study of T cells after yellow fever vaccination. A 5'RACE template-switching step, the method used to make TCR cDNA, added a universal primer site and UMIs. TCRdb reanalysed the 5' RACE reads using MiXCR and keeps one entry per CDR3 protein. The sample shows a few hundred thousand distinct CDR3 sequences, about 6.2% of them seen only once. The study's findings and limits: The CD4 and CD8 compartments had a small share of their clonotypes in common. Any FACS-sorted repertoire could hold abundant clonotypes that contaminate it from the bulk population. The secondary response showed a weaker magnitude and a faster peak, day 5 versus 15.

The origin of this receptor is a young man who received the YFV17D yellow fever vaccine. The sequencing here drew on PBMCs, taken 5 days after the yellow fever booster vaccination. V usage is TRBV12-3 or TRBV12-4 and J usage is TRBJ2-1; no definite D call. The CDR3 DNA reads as TGTGCCAGCAGTTTCGGGCCTCGCGAGGATGAGCAGTTCTTC. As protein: CASSFGPREDEQFF.